The 25 T cell receptor beta chains below come from one sample, sequenced in a study of metastatic and nonmetastatic thyroid tumors. TCRdb re-clonotyped the PCR reads via MiXCR. The table records 13,000 or so clones, 20% to 30% of them present only once. Not a single patient had been given any form of treatment at any point before undergoing thyroid surgery. The sample comprised tumor tissue. These receptors were collected from a female donor with papillary thyroid cancer or a benign thyroid nodule (not recorded which). Some clones in this sample may be carry-over from other donors' samples.

This clone has a count of ten or more. This CDR3 is also generated by other DNA sequences in the sample. This chain uses TRBV7-9 with TRBJ1-6; perhaps TRBD1 as D (5 bases). CDR3 length equals 15 residues. From germline, CDR1 is SEHNR and CDR2 FQNEAQ (reference sequence). V gave up 2 bases and J gave up 9 bases, with 14 bases separating them. For the CDR3, the DNA is TGTGCCAGCAGCTTATGGCAGGGACCGAGTTCACCCCTCCACTTT. Its translation: CASSLWQGPSSPLHF.

Sample share makes this clone medium-sized. The chain carries TRBV24-1 and TRBJ2-7, with D unresolved. From germline, CDR1 is KGHDR and CDR2 SFDVKD. Trimming cost V 9 bases and J 8 bases, with 10 bases left between them. The CDR3 covers 10 residues. CDR3 DNA: TGTGCCACCCGGGTAATCAAGCAGTACTTC. This codes for CATRVIKQYF.

This clone has ten or more counts. The gene calls are TRBV5-1 and TRBJ2-5, with D possibly being TRBD1 (5 bases). CDR1 and CDR2 from the germline V gene are SGHRS and YFSETQ. Trimming left V 3 bases short and J 1 base short, with 10 bases between. The CDR3 totals 14 residues. CDR3 sequence reads: CASSYDSVQETQYF. The CDR3 nucleotides read TGCGCCAGCAGCTACGACAGTGTCCAAGAGACCCAGTACTTC.

This clone appeared many times. The genes are TRBV5-1 and TRBJ2-1, with unresolved D. The CDR3 has 15 residues. Germline V gives CDR1 SGHRS, CDR2 YFSETQ. V lost 1 base and J lost 6, with 14 bases in between. This CDR3 reads CASSLRPVPGNEQFF. In DNA, the CDR3 is TGCGCCAGCAGCTTGCGACCAGTACCCGGCAATGAGCAGTTCTTC.

About this clone itself: A single base separates this from a much larger clone, so it may be a read error. This is likely a read error, given that the CDR3 carries no conserved phenylalanine or tryptophan at its end. Written as DNA, the CDR3 is TGTGCCAGCAGTCCAATTATATCGGACTTTAACACCGGGGAGCTGTTTCTT. Protein sequence: CASSPIISDFNTGELFL. The V call is TRBV11-1, the J call TRBJ2-2; a possible D gene is TRBD2 (5 bases). This CDR3 spans 17 amino acids. V gave up 6 bases and J gave up 2 bases, with 19 bases separating them. Germline values: CDR1 SGHAT, CDR2 FQDESV (reference sequence).

V is TRBV28 and J is TRBJ1-5; D not resolved. CDR3 length: 12 amino acids. Looked up from germline, CDR1 is MDHEN and CDR2 is SYDVKM. V shed 1 base and J shed 6 bases, with 4 bases lying between them. The CDR3 is CASSLSSQPQHF. The CDR3 nucleotides read TGTGCCAGCAGTTTATCGTCTCAGCCCCAGCATTTT.

The CDR3 region is CASSQSRDRGYGYTF. The CDR3 DNA is TGCGCCAGCAGCCAGTCCCGGGACAGGGGCTATGGCTACACCTTC. The chain recombines TRBV4-3 with TRBJ1-2, with 10 bases lining up with TRBD1. The germline V gene has CDR1 LGHNA and CDR2 YSLEER. The CDR3 sequence is 15 residues long. The V and J ends lost 3 bases and 4 bases, in that order; junction bases with no gene match: 5.

Turning to this clone: Sequence at one end of the junction differs from germline and may be a read error. Other DNA sequences in this specimen translate into the identical CDR3. V usage is TRBV19 and J usage is TRBJ1-5; D call uncertain. The CDR3 has 14 amino acids. Germline V gene data show CDR1 as LNHDA and CDR2 as SQIVND (reference sequence). This chain's CDR3 is CASSIDGRNQPQHF. The CDR3 DNA is TGTGCCAGTAGTATAGACGGTCGCAATCAGCCCCAACATTTT.

The chain links TRBV7-3 to TRBJ1-2; perhaps TRBD1 as D (6 bases). Germline CDR1 SGHTA, CDR2 FQGTGA. This CDR3 has 12 residues. V was clipped by 4 bases and J by 14 bases, with 17 bases between them. CDR3: CASSWPGQCSTF. For the CDR3, the DNA is TGTGCCAGCAGCTGGCCTGGACAGTGCTCAACCTTC.

This clone was seen only once. The chain joins TRBV20-1 to TRBJ1-2, with D maybe TRBD1 (6 bases). CDR3 length equals 11 residues. The V end was cut by 3 bases, the J end by 12 bases, with 14 bases between. CDR1 and CDR2 from the germline V gene are DFQATT and SNEGSKA (reference sequence). CDR3 loop: CSASRGAGHTF. Written as DNA, the CDR3 is TGCAGTGCTAGTCGGGGGGCGGGCCACACCTTC.

The rearrangement joins TRBV27 to TRBJ2-7; D call uncertain. CDR3 length equals 15 residues. With 5 bases removed from V and 6 bases from J, the gap between germline ends came to 20 bases. Germline CDR1 and CDR2: MNHEY and SMNVEV (reference sequence). CDR3 amino acids: CASSDGRVLPGEQYF. The CDR3 bases are TGTGCCAGCAGTGACGGAAGGGTCCTCCCGGGCGAGCAGTACTTC.

The rearrangement uses TRBV30 and TRBJ1-1, with a possible D match to TRBD1 (5 bases). Per germline, CDR1 GTSNPN and CDR2 SVGIG (reference sequence). V was pared by 0 bases and J by 11 bases, with 13 bases between. This CDR3 region has 12 residues. The CDR3 here is CAWSVRGQRAFF. The CDR3 nucleotides read TGTGCCTGGAGTGTAAGGGGTCAGAGGGCTTTCTTT.

For this clone: This may stem from a read error, because a much larger clone lies one nucleotide away. V usage is TRBV10-1 and J usage is TRBJ2-5, with 9 bases that match TRBD1. The CDR3 is 13 residues long. CDR1 WNHNN and CDR2 SYGVQD come from the germline V gene (reference sequence). DNA for the CDR3: TGTGCAATTCTGGGGGGACAGGGAGAGACCCAGTACTTC. Amino acid sequence: CAILGGQGETQYF.

This chain joins TRBV7-9 and TRBJ2-7; the D gene is possibly TRBD1 (6 bases). The CDR3 spans 12 residues. Germline V gives CDR1 SEHNR, CDR2 FQNEAQ (reference sequence). Trimming pared 4 bases from V and 5 bases from J, leaving 9 bases between. The CDR3 sequence is CASSSQGNEQYF. The CDR3 nucleotides read TGTGCCAGCAGCTCACAGGGCAACGAGCAGTACTTC.

This clone was observed at least ten times. CDR3 DNA: TGTGCCAGCAGTCCACCCCCAGGGGGCGGGAGGTACAATGAGCAGTTCTTC. This sequence encodes CASSPPPGGGRYNEQFF. The rearrangement uses TRBV27 and TRBJ2-1; D possibly matches TRBD1 or TRBD2 (8 bases each). Trimming stripped 5 bases from V and 4 bases from J, with 21 bases between. The germline gives CDR1 MNHEY, CDR2 SMNVEV (reference sequence). The CDR3 loop spans 17 amino acids.

V is TRBV3-1 and J is TRBJ1-3, with a tentative D call TRBD1 (5 bases). The CDR3 is 15 residues long. V lost 6 bases, J lost 7 bases, and 19 bases lay in between. The germline V gene encodes CDR1 LGHDT and CDR2 YNNKEL (reference sequence). The CDR3 protein is CASRPGTVDVNTIYF. The CDR3 nucleotides are TGTGCCAGCAGACCCGGGACGGTGGATGTCAACACCATATATTTT.

This clone was found a few times. One junction end disagrees with the germline gene, perhaps due to a read error. The CDR3 sequence is CSSSQVAGASYNEQFF. Written as DNA, the CDR3 is TGTTCCAGCAGCCAAGTAGCGGGGGCTTCCTACAATGAGCAGTTCTTC. The chain couples TRBV4-2 to TRBJ2-1; TRBD2 matches at 9 bases. The CDR3 is made up of 16 amino acids. CDR1 and CDR2 (germline): LGHNA, YNFKEQ.

V and J are TRBV11-1 and TRBJ2-2; D is ambiguous. Germline CDR1 and CDR2: SGHAT and FQDESV (reference sequence). The ends were cut back, 3 bases at V and 7 bases at J, with 15 bases in the middle. The CDR3 has 15 residues. Written as DNA, the CDR3 is TGTGCCAGCAGCTTCCGTGAAATACACGGCGGGGAGCTGTTTTTT. It translates to CASSFREIHGGELFF.

Regarding this clone: At one end, the junction sequence differs from germline, possibly due to a read error. This chain joins TRBV30 and TRBJ2-1, with TRBD2 identical over 7 bases. This CDR3 has 12 residues. Germline V gene data show CDR1 as GTSNPN and CDR2 as SVGIG (reference sequence). The CDR3 protein is CAWSVHRGLRLF. CDR3 nucleotides: TGTGCCTGGAGTGTCCACCGGGGACTACGACTCTTC.

This clone was recorded at least ten times. The rearrangement uses TRBV29-1 and TRBJ2-2; the D is unclear. In germline, CDR1 is SQVTM, CDR2 ANQGSEA. Trimming cost V 6 bases and J 3 bases, with 11 bases left between them. This CDR3 has 13 residues. The CDR3 nucleotides are TGCAGCGTGACAACCGAGGACACCGGGGAGCTGTTTTTT. Translated: CSVTTEDTGELFF.

This clone was observed many times. The chain links TRBV13 to TRBJ1-2; D is ambiguous. CDR1 PRHDT and CDR2 FYEKMQ come from the germline V gene (reference sequence). This CDR3 is built from 14 residues. The V gene lost 5 bases and the J gene lost 5 bases, with 15 bases spanning the gap. The CDR3 spells CASSPLGIGYGYTF. The CDR3 region has the DNA TGTGCCAGCAGCCCACTGGGGATTGGATATGGCTACACCTTC.

This chain uses TRBV27 with TRBJ1-2, with D tentatively TRBD1 (5 bases). The V and J ends lost 3 bases and 6 bases respectively, with 14 bases between them. The CDR3 consists of 14 residues. Germline values: CDR1 MNHEY, CDR2 SMNVEV (reference sequence). Here the CDR3 DNA reads TGTGCCAGCAGTTTCGGGCAGGGAGGCGATGGCTACACCTTC. Translating gives CASSFGQGGDGYTF.

V and J are TRBV11-1 and TRBJ2-7; unclear D gene. V was pared by 3 bases and J by 0 bases, with 9 bases between. The CDR3 runs 14 residues. CDR1 SGHAT and CDR2 FQDESV come from the germline V gene (reference sequence). CDR3 DNA: TGTGCCAGCAGCTTGCGGACGAGCTCCTACGAGCAGTACTTC. Protein sequence: CASSLRTSSYEQYF.

The V call is TRBV30, the J call TRBJ1-1; 9 positions agree with TRBD1. The germline gives CDR1 GTSNPN, CDR2 SVGIG (reference sequence). There are 12 residues in the CDR3. The ends lost 1 base at V and 9 bases at J; junction bases unmatched: 3. The CDR3 coding sequence is TGTGCCTGGAGTGGACAGGGGGGGAAAGCTTTCTTT. It is translated as CAWSGQGGKAFF.

There are many counts of this clone. This chain joins TRBV4-1 and TRBJ1-6; TRBD1 is a possible D gene (6 bases). V was pared by 4 bases and J by 5 bases, with 15 bases between. The CDR3 loop spans 16 amino acids. From germline, CDR1 is MGHRA and CDR2 YSYEKL. The CDR3 reads CASSRFADSHNSPLHF. The CDR3 DNA reads TGCGCCAGCAGCCGTTTCGCGGACAGTCATAATTCACCCCTCCACTTT.